The next 21 T cell receptor beta chains were all read from a single sample in a study of Ad26.COV2.S vaccination and SARS-CoV-2 variants. Here immunoSEQ multiplex PCR was the method, and the copy in TCRdb shows in-frame clones only, minus some. The table shows 300,000 to 350,000 clones, with 88% occurring only once. Noted treatment: about 20 received Ad26.COV2.S at low or high dose, single or two shots; about 5 received placebo; per-sample allocation not given. Samples analyzed were those drawn on day 63 after the first vaccine or placebo injection. Sequenced material: peripheral blood, taken in a trial of Ad26.COV2.S vaccine versus placebo. The receptor source for this set is a person between 18 and 65 years old who received the Ad26.COV2.S COVID-19 vaccine or a placebo.

The chain links TRBV11-2 to TRBJ1-4; 7 bases are shared with TRBD1. Trimming cost V 5 bases and J 4 bases; bases outside gene matches: 10. CDR1 and CDR2 (germline): SGHAT, FQNNGV. The CDR3 is 16 amino acids. DNA for the CDR3: TGTGCCAGCAGCCTGCAACAGACAGGGTTTAATGAAAAACTGTTTTTT. Residues: CASSLQQTGFNEKLFF.

The V call is TRBV2, the J call TRBJ2-7; 10 nucleotides line up with TRBD2. Trimming removed 5 bases from V and 6 bases from J; junction bases left unmatched: 7. The CDR3 has 14 residues. The germline gives CDR1 SNHLY, CDR2 FYNNEI. The CDR3 DNA is TGTGCCAGCAGTCTCACTAGCGGGGCGGGCGAGCAGTACTTC. Amino acid sequence: CASSLTSGAGEQYF.

V is TRBV4-3 and J is TRBJ2-7; TRBD1 aligns across 10 bases. This CDR3 has 18 residues. Trimming took 0 bases from V and 5 from J; bases not matched to a gene: 13. The germline CDR1 and CDR2 sequences are LGHNA and YSLEER. This chain's CDR3 is CASSQDITTPGTGDEQYF. The CDR3 bases are TGCGCCAGCAGCCAAGATATTACGACGCCCGGGACAGGGGACGAGCAGTACTTC.

The chain combines TRBV5-4 with TRBJ1-6; no reliable D call. The V and J ends lost 0 bases and 7 bases respectively, with 11 bases between them. The germline V gene has CDR1 SGHNT and CDR2 YYREEE (reference sequence). The CDR3 has 15 residues. The CDR3 protein is CASSLAQGRNSPLHF. DNA for the CDR3: TGTGCCAGCAGCTTGGCCCAAGGGCGGAATTCACCCCTCCACTTT.

The chain uses TRBV13 and TRBJ1-1; weak D call: TRBD1 (5 bases). This CDR3 is built from 15 residues. V dropped 2 bases and J dropped 1 base, with 11 bases sitting between them. CDR1 PRHDT and CDR2 FYEKMQ come from the germline V gene (reference sequence). CDR3 residues: CASSLRWGPNTEAFF. The CDR3 nucleotides read TGTGCCAGCAGCTTAAGGTGGGGCCCGAACACTGAAGCTTTCTTT. Full variable domain (outside the CDR3, taken from reference TRBV13 and TRBJ1-1): AAGVIQSPRHLIKEKRETATLKCYPIPRHDTVYWYQQGPGQDPQFLISFYEKMQSDKGSIPDRFSAQQFSDYHSELNMSSLELGDSALYFCASSLRWGPNTEAFFGQGTRLTVV.

The chain couples TRBV28 to TRBJ2-5; 7 bases are a match to TRBD2. CDR3 length: 14 residues. Looked up from germline, CDR1 is MDHEN and CDR2 is SYDVKM. Trimming removed 2 bases from V and 4 bases from J; junction bases left unmatched: 4. This chain's CDR3 is CASSLGGVRETQYF. The DNA for the CDR3 is TGTGCCAGCAGTTTAGGGGGGGTTAGAGAGACCCAGTACTTC.

The chain recombines TRBV6-2 or TRBV6-3 with TRBJ2-7; D is tentatively TRBD1 or TRBD2 (6 bases each). Trimming removed 6 bases from V and 3 bases from J, with 24 bases in between. CDR1 and CDR2 (germline): MNHEY, SVGEGT. The CDR3 is made up of 17 amino acids. CDR3 in DNA: TGTGCCAGCAGCTCTCCCGGGGGCCAAAAAACTCTCTACGAGCAGTACTTC. Residues: CASSSPGGQKTLYEQYF.

This rearrangement joins TRBV12-3 or TRBV12-4 to TRBJ1-5; D uncertain. The V and J ends lost 5 bases and 11 bases respectively, with 13 bases between them. CDR3 length equals 12 residues. The CDR3 DNA reads TGTGCCAGCAGTCCCGCCGTATCAGCCCAGCATTTT. This encodes CASSPAVSAQHF.

The chain links TRBV4-3 to TRBJ1-1, with 7 nucleotides matching TRBD1. The ends lost 1 base at V and 0 bases at J; junction bases unmatched: 11. CDR1 and CDR2 (germline): LGHNA, YSLEER. This CDR3 is 18 amino acids long. The CDR3: CASSQVSLTGTLNTEAFF. As DNA, the CDR3 is TGCGCCAGCAGCCAAGTATCGCTGACAGGGACGTTGAACACTGAAGCTTTCTTT.

This clone has a single count. The CDR3 sequence is CAWSVLLRDEQYF. The CDR3 bases are TGTGCCTGGAGTGTACTTCTTCGGGATGAGCAGTACTTC. The genes are TRBV30 and TRBJ2-7; possibly TRBD2 for D (5 bases). Trimming shortened V by 0 bases and J by 7 bases, and 13 bases separated the two germline ends. Germline values: CDR1 GTSNPN, CDR2 SVGIG (reference sequence). The CDR3 consists of 13 residues.

The gene calls are TRBV28 and TRBJ2-7, with unresolved D. CDR1 is MDHEN and CDR2 is SYDVKM in the germline V gene. The CDR3 sequence is 12 residues long. Trimming stripped 6 bases from V and 3 bases from J, with 9 bases between. This chain's CDR3 is CASRPTLYEQYF. The CDR3 DNA reads TGTGCCAGCAGACCCACTCTCTACGAGCAGTACTTC.

The chain links TRBV7-9 to TRBJ1-5; D is possibly TRBD1 (5 bases). The germline CDR1 and CDR2 sequences are SEHNR and FQNEAQ (reference sequence). The CDR3 consists of 16 residues. V gave up 3 bases and J gave up 2 bases, with 14 bases separating them. The CDR3 DNA sequence: TGTGCCAGCAGCTTTGGGTTTCGGGGGGGCAATCAGCCCCAGCATTTT. Translation gives CASSFGFRGGNQPQHF.

CDR3 sequence: CATHSRDSSSGGYTF. DNA for the CDR3: TGTGCCACCCATTCCCGGGACAGTTCGTCTGGTGGCTACACCTTC. The chain recombines TRBV2 with TRBJ1-2, with 7 bases matching TRBD1. Germline loops: CDR1 SNHLY, CDR2 FYNNEI. Unmatched junction bases numbered 18, after V lost 10 bases and J lost 7 bases. This CDR3 is 15 amino acids long.

The V gene is TRBV30, the J gene TRBJ2-3, with D tentatively TRBD2 (6 bases). Germline V gives CDR1 GTSNPN, CDR2 SVGIG (reference sequence). With 1 base removed from V and 0 bases from J, the gap between germline ends came to 14 bases. The CDR3 sequence is 16 residues long. CDR3 nucleotide sequence: TGTGCCTGGAGTGCGGGGGAGTCCCCTAGCACAGATACGCAGTATTTT. Protein product: CAWSAGESPSTDTQYF.

J is TRBJ1-6 and V is TRBV7-9, with 8 bases fitting TRBD1. The V and J ends lost 1 base and 7 bases, in that order; junction bases with no gene match: 3. The CDR3 is 15 residues long. CDR1 and CDR2 (germline): SEHNR, FQNEAQ (reference sequence). CDR3 DNA sequence: TGTGCCAGCAGCTTAGGACAGGGGTTGAATTCACCCCTCCACTTT. Its translation: CASSLGQGLNSPLHF. The entire variable domain, with the rest obtained from reference TRBV7-9 and TRBJ1-6, is as follows: DTGVSQNPRHKITKRGQNVTFRCDPISEHNRLYWYRQTLGQGPEFLTYFQNEAQLEKSRLLSDRFSAERPKGSFSTLEIQRTEQGDSAMYLCASSLGQGLNSPLHFGNGTRLTVT.

This clone was found a few times. V usage is TRBV5-4 and J usage is TRBJ2-7; 10 positions agree with TRBD1. Germline loops: CDR1 SGHNT, CDR2 YYREEE (reference sequence). With V trimmed by 4 bases and J by 3 bases, 4 bases remained unmatched. There are 14 residues in the CDR3. The CDR3 DNA reads TGTGCCAGCAGCCCCGGGACAGGGGACTACGAGCAGTACTTC. This encodes CASSPGTGDYEQYF.

The chain carries TRBV28 and TRBJ2-7; D may be TRBD2 (6 bases). The germline V and J ends were trimmed by 5 bases and 3 bases, with 17 bases remaining between them. The germline V gene encodes CDR1 MDHEN and CDR2 SYDVKM. The CDR3 totals 15 residues. CDR3 residues: CASSPASGVGYEQYF. The DNA of the CDR3 is TGTGCCAGCAGTCCGGCTTCGGGAGTAGGCTACGAGCAGTACTTC.

The chain joins TRBV3-1 (or the pseudogene TRBV3-2) to TRBJ2-3, with D perhaps TRBD1 or TRBD2 (7 bases each). Trimming shortened V by 5 bases and J by 0 bases, and 18 bases separated the two germline ends. The CDR3 is made up of 17 amino acids. Germline V lookup: CDR1 LGHDT, CDR2 YNNKEL (reference sequence). The CDR3 DNA is TGTGCCAGCAGCGCCAGGGGGGGCGGAACTAGCACAGATACGCAGTATTTT. It encodes CASSARGGGTSTDTQYF.

The V gene is TRBV2, the J gene TRBJ1-6; no reliable D call. The CDR3 loop spans 13 amino acids. CDR1 SNHLY and CDR2 FYNNEI come from the germline V gene. The germline V and J ends were trimmed by 2 bases and 7 bases, with 6 bases remaining between them. The CDR3 sequence is CASSEYSNSPLHF. The DNA of the CDR3 is TGTGCCAGCAGTGAATACAGCAATTCACCCCTCCACTTT. Full variable domain (rest looked up from reference TRBV2 and TRBJ1-6): EPEVTQTPSHQVTQMGQEVILRCVPISNHLYFYWYRQILGQKVEFLVSFYNNEISEKSEIFDDQFSVERPDGSNFTLKIRSTKLEDSAMYFCASSEYSNSPLHFGNGTRLTVT.

The CDR3 loop is CASSQNDGTGDGYTF. The CDR3 DNA follows: TGCGCCAGCAGCCAGAATGATGGGACAGGGGATGGCTACACCTTC. The V and J genes are TRBV4-1 and TRBJ1-2; 10 nucleotides align to TRBD1. The junction had 7 bases not matched to a gene; V was cut back by 3 bases and J by 6 bases. This CDR3 contains 15 residues. Germline values: CDR1 MGHRA, CDR2 YSYEKL.

The chain carries TRBV30 and TRBJ2-6; weak D call: TRBD2 (6 bases). Germline loops: CDR1 GTSNPN, CDR2 SVGIG (reference sequence). Between the trimmed V and J ends, which lost 0 bases and 2 bases, there was a span of 17 bases. The CDR3 runs 18 residues. DNA for the CDR3: TGTGCCTGGAGTGTAGGAGGGGCTAGGGTCCCTGGGGCCAACGTCCTGACTTTC. This gives the protein CAWSVGGARVPGANVLTF.